This T cell receptor beta chain was recorded in a study of OX40 agonist ivuxolimab in advanced cancers. General study findings and limits: Both blood CD4+ and CD8+ T cells showed clonal growth by week 6 at 0.1 to 3.0 mg/kg.

From germline, CDR1 is KGHSH and CDR2 LQKENI. Deletions cut 2 bases from V and 2 bases from J, with 12 bases between. The CDR3 totals 15 residues. As concerns this clone: Its target is unknown.

Some clones are missing from TCRdb's copy, which holds only in-frame ones; the method was immunoSEQ multiplex PCR. The sample holds roughly 93,000 clones, approximately 90% seen once. The clonotype originates from an adult with an advanced solid tumor such as melanoma, head and neck, liver or kidney cancer. Source: CD4+ or CD8+ T cells sorted from blood, taken in a trial of the OX40 agonist ivuxolimab. The J gene is TRBJ2-5, the V gene TRBV18; D gene ambiguous. The CDR3 DNA sequence: TGTGCCAGCTCACCAGAAGGGTTGGTACAAGAGACCCAGTACTTC. Encoded protein: CASSPEGLVQETQYF.